These T cell receptor beta chains were read from a single sample in a study of vaccination effects on CD4 cells after COVID-19. Some clones are missing from TCRdb's copy, which holds only in-frame ones; the method was immunoSEQ multiplex PCR. The sample carries about 80,000 clones, around 74% recorded once. These TCRs' antigens remain unknown. The specimen comprised CD4+ T cells from PBMCs cultured with HCoV-OC43 spike peptides, sampled after COVID-19 vaccination. Receptor source: a human donor who received a COVID-19 vaccine. The CDR3 runs from the conserved cysteine through the conserved F or W. D genes are given only for firm matches. Size values are once, few and many counts, or a class for expanded clones, and some rows have none.

clone size	D gene	V gene	J gene	CDR3 length	CDR3 protein	CDR3 DNA
NA	NA	TRBV14	TRBJ1-6	17	CASSHVRVSSSNSPLHF	TGTGCCAGCAGCCACGTCAGGGTATCTTCTAGTAATTCACCCCTCCACTTT
NA	NA	TRBV19	TRBJ1-5	13	CASSIQLNQPQHF	TGTGCCAGTAGTATACAGCTCAATCAGCCCCAGCATTTT
NA	NA	TRBV3-1/TRBV3-2	TRBJ2-3	16	CASSRRRGGSTDTQYF	TGTGCCAGCAGCCGGAGGAGGGGGGGGAGCACAGATACGCAGTATTTT
NA	TRBD1	TRBV3-1/TRBV3-2	TRBJ2-5	14	CASSRDREQETQYF	TGTGCCAGCAGCCGAGACAGGGAACAAGAGACCCAGTACTTC
NA	TRBD2	TRBV7-2	TRBJ2-3	19	CASSRIAGGPLTHLDTQYF	TGTGCCAGCAGCCGGATAGCGGGGGGGCCCCTCACCCACCTAGATACGCAGTATTTT
once	NA	TRBV10-1	TRBJ1-2	13	CASSESSNYGYTF	TGCGCCAGCAGTGAGTCCTCTAACTATGGCTACACCTTC
NA	NA	TRBV5-4	TRBJ1-3	14	CASSGGAPGNTIYF	TGTGCCAGCAGCGGGGGAGCCCCTGGAAACACCATATATTTT
NA	NA	TRBV7-2	TRBJ1-5	13	CASSLWENQPQHF	TGTGCCAGCAGCTTATGGGAGAATCAGCCCCAGCATTTT
NA	NA	TRBV15	TRBJ1-5	18	CATSRDRLLDRYNQPQHF	TGTGCCACCAGCAGAGACCGTTTACTAGACAGATACAATCAGCCCCAGCATTTT
NA	NA	TRBV29-1	TRBJ2-5	12	CSVEEAEETQYF	TGCAGCGTTGAAGAGGCGGAGGAGACCCAGTACTTC
NA	NA	TRBV6-5	TRBJ1-1	14	CASSYSAGKAEAFF	TGTGCCAGCAGTTACTCGGCAGGGAAGGCTGAAGCTTTCTTT
once	NA	TRBV29-1	TRBJ1-1	13	CSVRTDLNTEAFF	TGCAGCGTTAGGACGGATTTGAACACTGAAGCTTTCTTT
NA	NA	TRBV19	TRBJ1-3	15	CASSSGFASGNTIYF	TGTGCCAGTAGTTCTGGGTTTGCCTCTGGAAACACCATATATTTT
NA	TRBD1	TRBV3-1/TRBV3-2	TRBJ1-5	13	CASSQTGGQPQHF	TGTGCCAGCAGCCAAACAGGGGGTCAGCCCCAGCATTTT
NA	NA	TRBV5-8	TRBJ2-1	16	CASPIFWGSEVNEQFF	TGTGCCAGCCCCATTTTCTGGGGGAGTGAAGTCAATGAGCAGTTCTTC
NA	NA	TRBV10-3	TRBJ1-4	12	CAISDYNEKLFF	TGTGCCATCAGCGACTATAATGAAAAACTGTTTTTT
NA	NA	TRBV2	TRBJ2-5	13	CASSAFGRETQYF	TGTGCCAGCAGTGCGTTCGGTCGGGAGACCCAGTACTTC
NA	TRBD2	TRBV6-1	TRBJ2-3	18	CASSEALYSGGKKDTQYF	TGTGCCAGCAGTGAAGCTCTTTATAGCGGGGGGAAGAAAGATACGCAGTATTTT
NA	TRBD2	TRBV30	TRBJ2-1	15	CAWSGGTSGGNEQFF	TGTGCCTGGAGTGGCGGGACTAGCGGGGGTAATGAGCAGTTCTTC
NA	TRBD1	TRBV6-5	TRBJ1-2	13	CATSTGGGYGYTF	TGTGCCACCTCAACAGGGGGTGGGTATGGCTACACCTTC
once	NA	TRBV20-1	TRBJ2-5	11	CSALEQETQYF	TGCAGTGCTCTAGAGCAAGAGACCCAGTACTTC
NA	TRBD2	TRBV20-1	TRBJ2-1	14	CSASILAGANEQFF	TGCAGTGCTAGTATACTAGCGGGGGCCAATGAGCAGTTCTTC
NA	NA	TRBV7-2	TRBJ2-1	15	CASSLVGGGIYEQFF	TGTGCCAGCAGCTTAGTCGGAGGCGGGATCTATGAGCAGTTCTTC
NA	NA	TRBV7-2	TRBJ1-6	13	CASSLDKGSPLHF	TGTGCCAGCAGCTTGGACAAGGGGTCACCCCTCCACTTT
NA	TRBD2	TRBV3-1/TRBV3-2	TRBJ2-3	16	CASSLGLAGSADTQYF	TGTGCCAGCAGTCTCGGACTAGCGGGGTCCGCAGATACGCAGTATTTT
once	NA	TRBV6-6	TRBJ1-5	15	CASSQTAGVNQPQHF	TGTGCCAGCAGTCAAACCGCAGGGGTAAATCAGCCCCAGCATTTT
NA	NA	TRBV6-5	TRBJ1-4	15	CASSYPSGKGEKLFF	TGTGCCAGCAGTTACCCATCCGGGAAAGGGGAAAAACTGTTTTTT
NA	NA	TRBV3-1/TRBV3-2	TRBJ2-1	16	CASSQEWALPYNEQFF	TGTGCCAGCAGCCAAGAGTGGGCCCTCCCCTACAATGAGCAGTTCTTC
NA	NA	TRBV15	TRBJ1-3	15	CATSSLNPLRNTIYF	TGTGCCACCAGCAGTCTAAACCCGTTGCGAAACACCATATATTTT
NA	TRBD1	TRBV6-2/TRBV6-3	TRBJ1-5	16	CASSPETGFSNQPQHF	TGTGCCAGCAGTCCGGAGACAGGGTTTAGCAATCAGCCCCAGCATTTT
NA	NA	TRBV14	TRBJ1-6	16	CASSQADRSGYSPLHF	TGTGCCAGCAGCCAAGCGGACAGAAGTGGTTATTCACCCCTCCACTTT
once	TRBD1	TRBV19	TRBJ2-1	15	CASSIATGGTNEQFF	TGTGCCAGTAGTATAGCGACAGGGGGCACGAATGAGCAGTTCTTC
NA	TRBD1	TRBV10-1	TRBJ1-2	13	CASSEYRGQGYTF	TGCGCCAGCAGTGAATACAGGGGGCAAGGCTACACCTTC
NA	NA	TRBV5-1	TRBJ2-1	14	CASSLGLGGNEQFF	TGCGCCAGCAGCCTAGGACTAGGGGGCAATGAGCAGTTCTTC
NA	TRBD2	TRBV9	TRBJ2-5	17	CASSVGPRGGAGETQYF	TGTGCCAGCAGCGTAGGTCCCCGCGGGGGGGCCGGAGAGACCCAGTACTTC